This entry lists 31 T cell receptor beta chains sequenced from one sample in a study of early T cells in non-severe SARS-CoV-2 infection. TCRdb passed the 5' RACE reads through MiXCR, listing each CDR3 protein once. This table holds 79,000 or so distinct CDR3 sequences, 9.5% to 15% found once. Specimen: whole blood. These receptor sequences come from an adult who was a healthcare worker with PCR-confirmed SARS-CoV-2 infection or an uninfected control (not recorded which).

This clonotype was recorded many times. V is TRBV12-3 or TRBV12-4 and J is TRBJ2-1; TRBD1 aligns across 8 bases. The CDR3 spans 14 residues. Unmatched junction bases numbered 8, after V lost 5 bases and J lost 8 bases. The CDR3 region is CASSPLDRGYEQFF. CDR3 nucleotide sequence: TGTGCCAGCAGTCCCCTTGACAGGGGCTATGAGCAGTTCTTC.

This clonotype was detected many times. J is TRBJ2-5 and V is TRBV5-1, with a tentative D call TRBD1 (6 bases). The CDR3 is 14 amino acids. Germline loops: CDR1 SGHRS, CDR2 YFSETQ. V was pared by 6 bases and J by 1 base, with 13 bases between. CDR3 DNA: TGCGCCAGCAACTATGGGGGCAGCCAAGAGACCCAGTACTTC. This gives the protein CASNYGGSQETQYF.

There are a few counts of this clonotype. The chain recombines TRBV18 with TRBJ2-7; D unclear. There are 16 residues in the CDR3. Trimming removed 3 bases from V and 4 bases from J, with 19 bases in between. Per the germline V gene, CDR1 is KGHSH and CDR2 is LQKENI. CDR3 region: CASSPGLMMAGYEQYF. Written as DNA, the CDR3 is TGTGCCAGCTCACCGGGTCTCATGATGGCTGGGTACGAGCAGTACTTC.

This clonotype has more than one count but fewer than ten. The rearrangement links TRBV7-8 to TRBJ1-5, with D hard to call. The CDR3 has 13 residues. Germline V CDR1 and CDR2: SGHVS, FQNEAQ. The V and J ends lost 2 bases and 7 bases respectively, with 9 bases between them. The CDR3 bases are TGTGCCAGCAGCTTATCCCCCGTCCAGCCCCAGCATTTT. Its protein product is CASSLSPVQPQHF.

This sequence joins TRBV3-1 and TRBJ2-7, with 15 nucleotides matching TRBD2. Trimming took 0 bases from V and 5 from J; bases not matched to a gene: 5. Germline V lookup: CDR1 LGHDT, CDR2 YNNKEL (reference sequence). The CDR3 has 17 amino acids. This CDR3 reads CASSQEWTSGGAHEQYF. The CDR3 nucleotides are TGTGCCAGCAGCCAAGAGTGGACTAGCGGGGGGGCTCACGAGCAGTACTTC.

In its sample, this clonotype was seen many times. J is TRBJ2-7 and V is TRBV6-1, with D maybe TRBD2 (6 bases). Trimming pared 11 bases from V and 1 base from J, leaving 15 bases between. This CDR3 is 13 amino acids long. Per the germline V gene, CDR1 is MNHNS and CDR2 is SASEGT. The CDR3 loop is CACNIGGSYEQYF. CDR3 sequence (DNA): TGTGCCTGCAACATCGGGGGTTCCTACGAGCAGTACTTC.

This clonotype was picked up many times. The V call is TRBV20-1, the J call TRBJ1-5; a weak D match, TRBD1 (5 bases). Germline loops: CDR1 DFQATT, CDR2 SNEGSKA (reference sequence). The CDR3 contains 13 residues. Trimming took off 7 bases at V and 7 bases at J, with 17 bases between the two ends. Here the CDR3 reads CSVSGGARQPQHF. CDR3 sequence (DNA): TGCAGTGTTTCGGGCGGGGCACGGCAGCCCCAGCATTTT.

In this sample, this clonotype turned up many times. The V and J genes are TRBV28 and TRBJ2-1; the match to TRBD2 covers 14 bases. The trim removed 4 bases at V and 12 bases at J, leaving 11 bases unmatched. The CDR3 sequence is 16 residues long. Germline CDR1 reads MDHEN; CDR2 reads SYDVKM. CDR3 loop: CASSSSLGLAGEGQFF. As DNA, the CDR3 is TGTGCCAGCAGTTCCAGCCTGGGACTAGCGGGAGAGGGGCAGTTCTTC. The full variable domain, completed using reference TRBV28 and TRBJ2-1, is DVKVTQSSRYLVKRTGEKVFLECVQDMDHENMFWYRQDPGLGLRLIYFSYDVKMKEKGDIPEGYSVSREKKERFSLILESASTNQTSMYLCASSSSLGLAGEGQFFGPGTRLTVL.

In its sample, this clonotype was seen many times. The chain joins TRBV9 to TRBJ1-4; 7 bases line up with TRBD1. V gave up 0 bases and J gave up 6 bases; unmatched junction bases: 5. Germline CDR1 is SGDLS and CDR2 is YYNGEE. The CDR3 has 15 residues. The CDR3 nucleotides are TGTGCCAGCAGCGTAGAATGGGGACAGTATGAAAAACTGTTTTTT. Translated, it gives CASSVEWGQYEKLFF.

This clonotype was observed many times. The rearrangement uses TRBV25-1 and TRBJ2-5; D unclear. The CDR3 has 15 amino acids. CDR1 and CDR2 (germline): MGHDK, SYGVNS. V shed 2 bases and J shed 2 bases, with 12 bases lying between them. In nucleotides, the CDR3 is TGTGCCAGCAGTGAACCTCTTGGGCCACAAGAGACCCAGTACTTC. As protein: CASSEPLGPQETQYF.

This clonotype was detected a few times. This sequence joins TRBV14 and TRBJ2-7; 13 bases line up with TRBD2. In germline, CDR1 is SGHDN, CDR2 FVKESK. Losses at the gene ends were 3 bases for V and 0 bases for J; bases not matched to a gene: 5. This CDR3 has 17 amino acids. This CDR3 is CASSHGGLAGSSYEQYF. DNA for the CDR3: TGTGCCAGCAGCCATGGGGGACTAGCGGGATCCTCCTACGAGCAGTACTTC. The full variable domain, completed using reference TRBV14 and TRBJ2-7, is EAGVTQFPSHSVIEKGQTVTLRCDPISGHDNLYWYRRVMGKEIKFLLHFVKESKQDESGMPNNRFLAERTGGTYSTLKVQPAELEDSGVYFCASSHGGLAGSSYEQYFGPGTRLTVT.

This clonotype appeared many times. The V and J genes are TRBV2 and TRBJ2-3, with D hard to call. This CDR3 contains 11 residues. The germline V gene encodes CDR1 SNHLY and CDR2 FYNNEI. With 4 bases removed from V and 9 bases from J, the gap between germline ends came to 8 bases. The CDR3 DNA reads TGTGCCAGCAGTGGGGCCAACACGCAGTATTTT. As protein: CASSGANTQYF.

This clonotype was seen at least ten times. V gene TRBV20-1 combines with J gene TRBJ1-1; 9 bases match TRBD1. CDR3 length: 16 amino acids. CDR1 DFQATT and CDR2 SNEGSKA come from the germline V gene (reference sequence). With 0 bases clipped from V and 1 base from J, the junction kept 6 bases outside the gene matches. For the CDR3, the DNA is TGCAGTGCTAGAGATCCCCGGACAGGGGCGAACACTGAAGCTTTCTTT. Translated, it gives CSARDPRTGANTEAFF.

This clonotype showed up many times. CDR3 amino acids: CATSRPVAGGRRFF. In nucleotides, the CDR3 is TGTGCCACCAGCAGACCAGTAGCGGGAGGGAGGCGGTTCTTC. The chain joins TRBV15 to TRBJ2-1; 11 bases map to TRBD2. CDR1 LNHNV and CDR2 YYDKDF come from the germline V gene (reference sequence). The trim removed 2 bases at V and 15 bases at J, leaving 9 bases unmatched. The CDR3 is 14 residues long.

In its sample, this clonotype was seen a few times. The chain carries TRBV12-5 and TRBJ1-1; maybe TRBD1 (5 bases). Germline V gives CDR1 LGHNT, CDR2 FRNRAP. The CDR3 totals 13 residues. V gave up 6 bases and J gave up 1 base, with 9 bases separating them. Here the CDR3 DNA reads TGTGCTAGTGGCTGGGACGAGAACACTGAAGCTTTCTTT. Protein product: CASGWDENTEAFF.

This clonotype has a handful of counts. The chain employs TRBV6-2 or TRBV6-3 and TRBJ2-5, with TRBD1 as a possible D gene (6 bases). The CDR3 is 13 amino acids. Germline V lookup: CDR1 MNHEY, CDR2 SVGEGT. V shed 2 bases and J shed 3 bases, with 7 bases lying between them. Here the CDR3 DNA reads TGTGCCAGCAGTTACGCAGGGGAAGAGACCCAGTACTTC. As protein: CASSYAGEETQYF.

The CDR3 bases are TGTGCCAGCGCCACTCCAGCGACCCCCTACGAGCAGTACTTC. Residues: CASATPATPYEQYF. The rearrangement links TRBV2 to TRBJ2-7, with D hard to call. V lost 8 bases and J lost 2, with 16 bases in between. Germline V CDR1 and CDR2: SNHLY, FYNNEI. The CDR3 loop spans 14 amino acids.

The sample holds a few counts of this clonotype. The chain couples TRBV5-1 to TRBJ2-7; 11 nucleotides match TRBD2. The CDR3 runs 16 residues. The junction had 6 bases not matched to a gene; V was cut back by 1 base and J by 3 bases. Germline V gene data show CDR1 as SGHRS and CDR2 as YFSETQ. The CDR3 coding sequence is TGCGCCAGCAGCTTGACTAGCGGGGGAGGACTCTACGAGCAGTACTTC. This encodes CASSLTSGGGLYEQYF. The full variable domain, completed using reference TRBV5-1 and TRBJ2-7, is KAGVTQTPRYLIKTRGQQVTLSCSPISGHRSVSWYQQTPGQGLQFLFEYFSETQRNKGNFPGRFSGRQFSNSRSEMNVSTLELGDSALYLCASSLTSGGGLYEQYFGPGTRLTVT.

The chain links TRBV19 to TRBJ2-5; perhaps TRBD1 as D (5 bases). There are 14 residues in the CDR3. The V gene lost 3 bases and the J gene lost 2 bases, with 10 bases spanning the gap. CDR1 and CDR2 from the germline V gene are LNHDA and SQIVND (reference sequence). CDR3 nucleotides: TGTGCCAGTAGTATCCCGAACAGGCAAGAGACCCAGTACTTC. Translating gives CASSIPNRQETQYF. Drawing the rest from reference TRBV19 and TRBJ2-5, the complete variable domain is DGGITQSPKYLFRKEGQNVTLSCEQNLNHDAMYWYRQDPGQGLRLIYYSQIVNDFQKGDIAEGYSVSREKKESFPLTVTSAQKNPTAFYLCASSIPNRQETQYFGPGTRLLVL.

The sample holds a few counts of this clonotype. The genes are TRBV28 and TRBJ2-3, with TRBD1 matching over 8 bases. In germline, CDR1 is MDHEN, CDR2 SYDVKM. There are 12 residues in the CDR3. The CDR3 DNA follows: TGTGCTGCGGGACAGGGCACAGATACGCAGTATTTT. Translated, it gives CAAGQGTDTQYF.

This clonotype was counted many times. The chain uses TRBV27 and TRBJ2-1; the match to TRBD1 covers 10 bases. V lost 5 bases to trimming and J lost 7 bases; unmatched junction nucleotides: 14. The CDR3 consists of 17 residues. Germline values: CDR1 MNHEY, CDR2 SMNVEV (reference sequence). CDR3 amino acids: CASSHPGMRTGGNEQFF. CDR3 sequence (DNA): TGTGCCAGCAGTCACCCCGGTATGAGGACAGGGGGGAATGAGCAGTTCTTC.

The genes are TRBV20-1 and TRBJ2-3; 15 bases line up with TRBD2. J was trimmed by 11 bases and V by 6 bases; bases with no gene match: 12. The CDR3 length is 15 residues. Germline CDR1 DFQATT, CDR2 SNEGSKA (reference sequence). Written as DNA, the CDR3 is TGCAGTGCAACCGGGACTAGCGGGAGGCCTGAGGGGCAGTATTTT. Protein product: CSATGTSGRPEGQYF.

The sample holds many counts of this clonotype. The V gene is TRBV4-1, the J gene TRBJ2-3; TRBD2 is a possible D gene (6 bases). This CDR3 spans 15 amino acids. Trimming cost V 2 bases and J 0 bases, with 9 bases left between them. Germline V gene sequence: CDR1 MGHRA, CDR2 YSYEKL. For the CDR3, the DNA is TGCGCCAGCAGCCAATCCGGGACTAGCACAGATACGCAGTATTTT. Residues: CASSQSGTSTDTQYF.

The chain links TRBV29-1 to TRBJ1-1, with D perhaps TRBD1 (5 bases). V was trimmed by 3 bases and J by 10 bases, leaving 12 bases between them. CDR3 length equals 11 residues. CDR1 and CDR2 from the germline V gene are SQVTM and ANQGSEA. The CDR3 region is CSVDLTRVAFF. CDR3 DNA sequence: TGCAGCGTTGACCTAACCAGGGTAGCTTTCTTT.

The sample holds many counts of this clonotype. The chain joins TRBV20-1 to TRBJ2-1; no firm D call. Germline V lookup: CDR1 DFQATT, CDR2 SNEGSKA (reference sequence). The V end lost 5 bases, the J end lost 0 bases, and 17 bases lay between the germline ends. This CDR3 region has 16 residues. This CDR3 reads CSADVRRLSSYNEQFF. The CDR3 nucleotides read TGCAGTGCTGATGTTAGGCGTCTGAGCTCCTACAATGAGCAGTTCTTC.

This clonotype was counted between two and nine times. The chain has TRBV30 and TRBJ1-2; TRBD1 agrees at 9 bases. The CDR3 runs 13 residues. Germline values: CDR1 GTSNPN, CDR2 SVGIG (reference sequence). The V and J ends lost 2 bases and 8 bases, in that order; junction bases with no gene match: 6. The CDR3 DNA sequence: TGTGCCTGGAGTAAAGGACAGGGGAGCGGCTACACCTTC. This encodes CAWSKGQGSGYTF.

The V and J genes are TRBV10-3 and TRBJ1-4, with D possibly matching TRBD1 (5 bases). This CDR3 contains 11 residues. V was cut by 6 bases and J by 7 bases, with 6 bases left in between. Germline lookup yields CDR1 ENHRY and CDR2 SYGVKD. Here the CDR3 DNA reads TGTGCCATCAGCGGGGGTGAAAAACTGTTTTTT. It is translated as CAISGGEKLFF.

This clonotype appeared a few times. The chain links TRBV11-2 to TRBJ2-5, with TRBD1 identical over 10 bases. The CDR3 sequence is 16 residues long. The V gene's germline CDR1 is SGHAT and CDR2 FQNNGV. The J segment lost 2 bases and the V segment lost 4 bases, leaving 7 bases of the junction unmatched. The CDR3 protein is CASSSTGGRRQETQYF. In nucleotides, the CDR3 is TGTGCCAGCAGCTCGACAGGGGGCCGTCGGCAAGAGACCCAGTACTTC.

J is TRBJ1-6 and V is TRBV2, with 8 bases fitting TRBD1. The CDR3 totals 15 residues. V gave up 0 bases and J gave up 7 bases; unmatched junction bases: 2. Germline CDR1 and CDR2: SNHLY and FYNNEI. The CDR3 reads CASSEAGTGNSPLHF. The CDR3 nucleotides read TGTGCCAGCAGTGAAGCCGGGACAGGAAATTCACCCCTCCACTTT.

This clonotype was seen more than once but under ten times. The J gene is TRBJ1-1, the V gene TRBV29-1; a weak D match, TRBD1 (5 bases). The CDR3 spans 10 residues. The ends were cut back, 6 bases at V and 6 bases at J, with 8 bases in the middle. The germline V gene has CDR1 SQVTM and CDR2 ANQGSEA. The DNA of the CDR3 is TGCAGCGTAGGGGACGCTGAAGCTTTCTTT. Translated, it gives CSVGDAEAFF.

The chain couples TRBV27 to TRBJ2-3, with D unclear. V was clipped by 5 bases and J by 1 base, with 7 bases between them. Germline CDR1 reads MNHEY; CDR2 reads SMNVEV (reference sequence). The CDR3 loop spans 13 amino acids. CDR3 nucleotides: TGTGCCAGCAGTCTCCTCGGCACAGATACGCAGTATTTT. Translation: CASSLLGTDTQYF.